This record looks at one T cell receptor beta chain sequence and its context. There is no known antigen for this receptor. Per-nucleotide qualities are absent, and no much larger clonotype sits a single base away. Using the deep immunoSEQ assay, multiplex PCR amplified TCR CDR3 regions from genomic DNA. Genomic DNA extracted from each cell subset was distributed evenly over all wells of several immunoSEQ 96-well plates, and each plate served as one replicate. Each replicate PCR for sorted subsets received 150 to 250 ng genomic DNA, equal to 30,000 or so T cell genomes. Purified libraries were quantified with a Qubit 3.0 fluorometer, sized on a Bioanalyzer 2100, and re-quantified with the KAPA Library Quantification kit. Every immunoSEQ 96-well plate was sequenced on a separate single-read 150-cycle Illumina NextSeq 550 flow cell. In the original analysis: Because the immunoSEQ output held only junctional sequences and lacked quality scores, the filtering could not match the filtering applied to full-length reads. Sequences were annotated with PyIR, a Python wrapper for IgBLAST v1.9, and V/J genes and CDR3 were assigned using IMGT germline references. Any read was removed if the V/J assignment was weak (E-value above 1e-6), the CDR3 was missing, or the read contained stop codons, out-of-frame junctions, or ambiguous translated residues. V3J clonotypes were defined as sequences sharing the same inferred V gene, J gene, and CDR3 amino acid sequence. To compute the percentage overlap between repertoires, the number of shared unique clonotypes was divided by the size of the smaller repertoire. Richness of each repertoire was evaluated using RTK rarefaction, the Chao1 estimator, and Recon v2.1 estimates of unobserved clonotypes. Generation probabilities for all TCRbeta clonotypes obtained by the gDNA method from a handful of donors were computed using OLGA. This is the immuneACCESS table as TCRdb keeps it, with only in-frame sequences that have V and J called. A part of the clones is gone; compared with another copy, unresolved V genes explain less than half, and the rest is unexplained. The V and J calls and the clone size are those of that table, but D and trimming were determined from the DNA. The sample has millions of clones on record, roughly 94% of them singletons. Of the sample, around 1.1% falls within the top ten clones.

These data belong to a study of shared clonotypes between healthy human individuals (dated by TCRdb to the early 2020s). Context from the whole study: The cohort comprised two women and a few men aged 18 to 49 years. Different laboratories and diverse techniques were used to prepare libraries and sequence TCR repertoires, to increase sequencing depth and limit assay-specific biases. Leukapheresis yielded between about 0.94 and 9.5 billion PBMCs per donor. Per donor, three plates each were used for CD4 naive and CD4 memory, two for CD8 naive, and one for CD8 memory. To estimate repertoire size and how much clonotypes are shared between individuals, the study performed deep sequencing of blood TCR repertoires from five healthy adults.

The germline V gene encodes CDR1 MDHEN and CDR2 SYDVKM. The CDR3 measures 16 amino acids from cysteine to phenylalanine. The read is trimmed to its CDR3 DNA, 48 bases read in frame from base 1. V is shortened by 6 bases, J by 0 bases, and the region joining them spans 15 bases. Results the study describes overall, beyond this receptor: Clonotypes shared by all four sorted-subset donors showed higher generation probabilities than non-shared clonotypes. Sharing across four donors was observed for about 5% of naive CD4, less than 4% of naive CD8, roughly 2.3% of memory CD4, and roughly 0.4% of memory CD8 clonotypes. Rarefaction of sorted-subset datasets indicated incomplete sequencing despite the large sequencing depth. Because the study included a small number of donors, the genetic and exposure-history diversity represented was limited. Naive subsets generally had larger estimated clonotype richness than memory subsets. Sampling was restricted to blood, and TCR repertoires in tissues likely differ from the TCR repertoires found in blood. Based on pairwise subsampling, the degree of clonotype sharing among donors was expected to be affected by sequencing depth.

For the CD8 naive samples, CD45RO-negative cells were positively selected for CCR7, yielding a CD45RA+CCR7+ population from which TemRA cells were excluded. Donors were healthy HIV-negative adults with no recently reported acute infections or vaccinations. Every donor was a Caucasian adult living in Nashville, Tennessee, USA. After blood collection by leukapheresis, PBMCs were isolated using Ficoll-Histopaque density gradient centrifugation and then cryopreserved in the vapor phase of liquid nitrogen. Analytical flow cytometry was used to check the purity and quantity of each magnetically sorted T cell population. From each sorted fraction, genomic DNA was isolated and quantified by UV absorbance on a Nanodrop 2000c.

The chain uses TRBV28 and TRBJ1-3, and TRBD1 may be the D gene, going by 5 matching bases. This TCR was recovered from a man younger than 35 in good health. The source material was naive CD8+ T cells sorted from blood. This specimen's cell subset or site label, per the study, means: CD45RA+CCR7+. The CDR3 protein: CASSPTGTGSGNTIYF. The nucleotide sequence is given as TGTGCCAGCAGCCCGACCGGGACGGGCTCTGGAAACACCATATATTTT.